A selection of T cell receptor beta chains follows, all from one sample in a study of beta chain features in type 1 diabetes. Clones were read by immunoSEQ multiplex PCR, and TCRdb kept only the in-frame ones, dropping some. The sample lists over 300,000 clones, roughly 8% seen once, with approximately 0.47% in the top ten. Sequenced input: central memory CD4+ T cells from blood. The receptors derive from a woman younger than 30 in good health. The CDR3 runs from the conserved cysteine through the conserved F or W. The D gene is left open where the match is weak. Clone size, where shown, is once, few, many, or a class for clones that have expanded.

clone size: few; D gene: .; J gene: TRBJ1-1; V gene: TRBV7-2; CDR3 protein: CASSSRGQGGEAFF; CDR3 DNA: TGTGCCAGCAGCTCCCGTGGCCAGGGTGGTGAAGCTTTCTTT
clone size: .; D gene: .; J gene: TRBJ2-5; V gene: TRBV2; CDR3 protein: CASSEGGREETQYF; CDR3 DNA: TGTGCCAGCAGTGAAGGGGGTAGGGAAGAGACCCAGTACTTC
clone size: .; D gene: TRBD2; J gene: TRBJ2-1; V gene: TRBV7-2; CDR3 protein: CASNRRHSGVDEQFF; CDR3 DNA: TGTGCCAGCAACCGCAGGCATAGCGGGGTCGATGAGCAGTTCTTC
clone size: once; D gene: TRBD1; J gene: TRBJ2-7; V gene: TRBV2; CDR3 protein: CASSVGTGKDEQYF; CDR3 DNA: TGTGCCAGCAGTGTCGGGACAGGGAAAGACGAGCAGTACTTC
clone size: many; D gene: .; J gene: TRBJ1-1; V gene: TRBV2; CDR3 protein: CASSGGKAFF; CDR3 DNA: TGTGCCAGCAGTGGGGGGAAAGCTTTCTTT
clone size: .; D gene: .; J gene: TRBJ2-3; V gene: TRBV28; CDR3 protein: CASSGFSGGEDHDANTQYF; CDR3 DNA: TGTGCCAGCAGTGGGTTTTCGGGGGGCGAAGACCACGATGCGAATACGCAGTATTTT
clone size: few; D gene: .; J gene: TRBJ1-4; V gene: TRBV28; CDR3 protein: CASAWGGGNEKLFF; CDR3 DNA: TGTGCCAGCGCCTGGGGCGGTGGTAATGAAAAACTGTTTTTT
clone size: few; D gene: .; J gene: TRBJ2-5; V gene: TRBV29-1; CDR3 protein: CSVEDWSRQETQYF; CDR3 DNA: TGCAGCGTTGAAGATTGGAGCAGGCAAGAGACCCAGTACTTC
clone size: .; D gene: .; J gene: TRBJ2-1; V gene: TRBV19; CDR3 protein: CASNLQISHNEQFF; CDR3 DNA: TGTGCCAGTAACCTGCAAATCTCCCACAATGAGCAGTTCTTC
clone size: few; D gene: .; J gene: TRBJ2-3; V gene: TRBV6-5; CDR3 protein: CASSLGGGFPDTQYF; CDR3 DNA: TGTGCCAGCAGCCTAGGAGGGGGCTTCCCGGATACGCAGTATTTT
clone size: .; D gene: .; J gene: TRBJ1-1; V gene: TRBV25-1; CDR3 protein: CASSGKGYTEAFF; CDR3 DNA: TGTGCCAGCAGTGGTAAGGGATACACTGAAGCTTTCTTT
clone size: few; D gene: .; J gene: TRBJ1-2; V gene: TRBV6-1; CDR3 protein: CASSETKTANYGYTF; CDR3 DNA: TGTGCCAGCAGTGAGACGAAGACGGCTAACTATGGCTACACCTTC
clone size: .; D gene: .; J gene: TRBJ2-3; V gene: TRBV7-9; CDR3 protein: CASSSFLAGASTDTQYF; CDR3 DNA: TGTGCCAGCAGCAGTTTTCTGGCGGGGGCGAGCACAGATACGCAGTATTTT
clone size: few; D gene: TRBD1; J gene: TRBJ2-7; V gene: TRBV10-3; CDR3 protein: CAIRRDTGVYEQYF; CDR3 DNA: TGTGCCATCCGACGGGATACAGGGGTCTACGAGCAGTACTTC